These 9 T cell receptor beta chains were all obtained from the same sample, sequenced in a study of vaccination effects on CD4 cells after COVID-19. Viral peptide pool expansion of antigen-specific CD4+ T cells preceded sequencing in the ViraFEST assay. Culture proceeded for 9 to 11 days, and CD4+ T cells were then isolated. From March to December 2020, the person had a SARS-CoV-2 infection that was confirmed by PCR. TCRdb's table, derived via immunoSEQ multiplex PCR, lists solely in-frame clones and lacks some. The sample yields about 45,000 clones, around 72% seen once. Their antigen targets remain unknown. The sample in question was CD4+ T cells from PBMCs cultured with a peptide pool, obtained before COVID-19 vaccination. The receptors stem from a human donor who had a prior SARS-CoV-2 infection.

This chain connects TRBV11-3 to TRBJ2-1; possible D gene TRBD2, 7 bases. The germline gives CDR1 SGHNT, CDR2 YENEEA. V was pared by 5 bases and J by 4 bases, with 15 bases between. CDR3 length: 15 amino acids. This chain's CDR3 is CASSGGGGAYNEQFF. The CDR3 region has the DNA TGTGCCAGCAGCGGGGGAGGGGGAGCTTACAATGAGCAGTTCTTC.

The CDR3 coding sequence is TGCAGTGCTAGTAGCCCGCAGGGGGTCGGCTACACCTTC. It is translated as CSASSPQGVGYTF. This sequence joins TRBV20-1 and TRBJ1-2, with 7 bases fitting TRBD1. With V trimmed by 3 bases and J by 8 bases, 9 bases remained unmatched. The CDR3 contains 13 residues. Germline V gives CDR1 DFQATT, CDR2 SNEGSKA (reference sequence).

The rearrangement joins TRBV4-3 to TRBJ2-1; 9 nucleotides line up with TRBD2. The CDR3 is 16 residues long. The trim removed 1 base at V and 8 bases at J, leaving 9 bases unmatched. Germline CDR1 reads LGHNA; CDR2 reads YSLEER. This CDR3 is CASSQVAVAGVHEQFF. CDR3 sequence (DNA): TGCGCCAGCAGCCAAGTAGCAGTAGCGGGAGTCCATGAGCAGTTCTTC.

The rearrangement uses TRBV11-2 and TRBJ2-7; the match to TRBD1 covers 7 bases. The V gene's germline CDR1 is SGHAT and CDR2 FQNNGV. The CDR3 runs to 13 residues. V was pared by 6 bases and J by 7 bases, with 9 bases of the junction left unmatched. In DNA form, the CDR3 reads TGTGCCAGCAGATATACAGGGGTAAGGGAGCAGTACTTC. Translation gives CASRYTGVREQYF.

This chain joins TRBV6-5 and TRBJ2-1, with a possible D match to TRBD1 (6 bases). The CDR3 length is 16 residues. Germline V CDR1 and CDR2: MNHEY, SVGAGI. Trimming took off 1 base at V and 0 bases at J, with 10 bases between the two ends. The CDR3 DNA follows: TGTGCCAGCAGTTACTGGGACACCAGCTCCTACAATGAGCAGTTCTTC. Translated: CASSYWDTSSYNEQFF.

The chain employs TRBV30 and TRBJ1-6, with 7 bases fitting TRBD1. V lost 4 bases and J lost 7; bases outside the gene matches: 4. This CDR3 is built from 13 residues. The V gene's germline CDR1 is GTSNPN and CDR2 SVGIG (reference sequence). The CDR3 region is CAWMTGRNSPLHF. The CDR3 DNA reads as TGTGCCTGGATGACAGGGCGAAATTCACCCCTCCACTTT.

CDR3 bases: TGTGCCAGCAGCGCAAGAACAATACAAGAGACCCAGTACTTC. Its protein is CASSARTIQETQYF. This sequence joins TRBV7-8 and TRBJ2-5; D ambiguous. The V gene's germline CDR1 is SGHVS and CDR2 FQNEAQ. The CDR3 is 14 amino acids. Trimming took 5 bases from V and 2 from J, leaving 12 bases between them.

This sequence joins TRBV9 and TRBJ2-1; 13 nucleotides match TRBD2. The trim removed 5 bases at V and 4 bases at J, leaving 3 bases unmatched. The CDR3 runs 15 residues. CDR1 and CDR2 from the germline V gene are SGDLS and YYNGEE. The CDR3 region is CASSATSGGYNEQFF. DNA for the CDR3: TGTGCCAGCAGTGCGACTAGCGGGGGGTACAATGAGCAGTTCTTC.

This clone was found once. The J gene is TRBJ2-5, the V gene TRBV5-4; 7 positions match TRBD2. The ends lost 4 bases at V and 4 bases at J; junction bases unmatched: 10. CDR3 length: 15 amino acids. Germline V gene lookup returns CDR1 SGHNT and CDR2 YYREEE (reference sequence). The chain's CDR3 is CASSLPDGGGETQYF. The CDR3 DNA follows: TGTGCCAGCAGCCTCCCCGATGGGGGGGGAGAGACCCAGTACTTC.